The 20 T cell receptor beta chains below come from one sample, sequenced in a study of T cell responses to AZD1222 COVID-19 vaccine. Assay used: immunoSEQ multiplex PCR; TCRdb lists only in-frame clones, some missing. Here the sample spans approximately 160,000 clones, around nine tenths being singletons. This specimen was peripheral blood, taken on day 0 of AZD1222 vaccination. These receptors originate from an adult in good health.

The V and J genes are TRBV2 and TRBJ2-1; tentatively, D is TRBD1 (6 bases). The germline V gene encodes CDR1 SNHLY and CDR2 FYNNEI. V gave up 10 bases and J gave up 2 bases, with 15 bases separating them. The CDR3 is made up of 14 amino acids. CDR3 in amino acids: CATSGTGTYNEQFF. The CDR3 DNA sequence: TGTGCCACGAGCGGAACAGGGACCTACAATGAGCAGTTCTTC.

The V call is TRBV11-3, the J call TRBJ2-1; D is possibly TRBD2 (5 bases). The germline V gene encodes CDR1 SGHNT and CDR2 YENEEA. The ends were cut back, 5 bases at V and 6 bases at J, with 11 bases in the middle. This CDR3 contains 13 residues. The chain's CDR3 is CASSPRDRNEQFF. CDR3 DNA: TGTGCCAGCAGCCCCCGGGATCGCAATGAGCAGTTCTTC.

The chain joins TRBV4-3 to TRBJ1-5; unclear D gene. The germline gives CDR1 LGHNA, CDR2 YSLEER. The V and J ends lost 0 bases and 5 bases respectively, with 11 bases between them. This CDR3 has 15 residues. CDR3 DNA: TGCGCCAGCAGCCAAGAGGCAGATAACCATCAGCCCCAGCATTTT. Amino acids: CASSQEADNHQPQHF.

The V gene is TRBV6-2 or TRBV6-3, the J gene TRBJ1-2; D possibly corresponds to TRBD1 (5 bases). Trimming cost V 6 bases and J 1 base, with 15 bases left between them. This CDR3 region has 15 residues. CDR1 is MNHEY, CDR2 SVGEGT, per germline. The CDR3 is CASSPYRGSNYGYTF. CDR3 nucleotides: TGTGCCAGCAGCCCTTATCGGGGCAGTAACTATGGCTACACCTTC.

The CDR3 region is CASSLDASGLVSTDTQYF. In DNA form, the CDR3 reads TGTGCCAGCAGCTTAGATGCTAGCGGCCTTGTAAGCACAGATACGCAGTATTTT. The chain is built from TRBV11-2 and TRBJ2-3; 7 positions match TRBD2. The CDR3 is 18 residues long. V shed 0 bases and J 0 bases; nucleotides not matched to a gene: 9. Germline V lookup: CDR1 SGHAT, CDR2 FQNNGV. The full variable domain, its missing parts supplied by reference TRBV11-2 and TRBJ2-3, is EAGVAQSPRYKIIEKRQSVAFWCNPISGHATLYWYQQILGQGPKLLIQFQNNGVVDDSQLPKDRFSAERLKGVDSTLKIQPAKLEDSAVYLCASSLDASGLVSTDTQYFGPGTRLTVL.

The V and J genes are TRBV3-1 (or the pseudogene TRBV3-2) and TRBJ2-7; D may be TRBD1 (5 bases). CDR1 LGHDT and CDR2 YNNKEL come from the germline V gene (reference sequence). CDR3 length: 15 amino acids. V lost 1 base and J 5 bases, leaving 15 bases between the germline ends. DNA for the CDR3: TGTGCCAGCAGCCAAGCAGTAACAGGCCGCGACGAGCAGTACTTC. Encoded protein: CASSQAVTGRDEQYF.

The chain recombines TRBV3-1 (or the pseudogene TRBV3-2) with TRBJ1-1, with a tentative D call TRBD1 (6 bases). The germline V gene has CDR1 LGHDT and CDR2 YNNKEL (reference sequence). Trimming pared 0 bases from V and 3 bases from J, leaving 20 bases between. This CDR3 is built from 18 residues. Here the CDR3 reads CASSQDRGPPKAHTEAFF. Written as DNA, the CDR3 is TGTGCCAGCAGCCAAGATCGGGGGCCTCCCAAGGCCCACACTGAAGCTTTCTTT.

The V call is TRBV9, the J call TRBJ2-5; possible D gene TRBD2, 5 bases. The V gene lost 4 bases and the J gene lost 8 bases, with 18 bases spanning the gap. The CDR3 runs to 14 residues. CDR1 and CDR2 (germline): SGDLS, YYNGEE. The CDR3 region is CASSPPTPGGTQYF. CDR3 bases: TGTGCCAGCAGCCCCCCTACGCCCGGAGGTACCCAGTACTTC.

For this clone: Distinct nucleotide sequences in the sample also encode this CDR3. This chain's CDR3 is CASSQDGGNYGYTF. The CDR3 DNA sequence: TGCGCCAGCAGCCAAGATGGGGGCAACTATGGCTACACCTTC. This chain joins TRBV4-3 and TRBJ1-2; perhaps TRBD1 as D (6 bases). Germline loops: CDR1 LGHNA, CDR2 YSLEER. The CDR3 is 14 residues long. Trimming cost V 0 bases and J 2 bases, with 7 bases left between them.

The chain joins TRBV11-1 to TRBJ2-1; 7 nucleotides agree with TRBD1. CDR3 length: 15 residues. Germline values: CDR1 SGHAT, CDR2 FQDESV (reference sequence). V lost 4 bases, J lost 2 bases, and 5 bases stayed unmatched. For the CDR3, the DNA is TGTGCCAGCAGCTCCCGGGACAGAACCTACAATGAGCAGTTCTTC. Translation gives CASSSRDRTYNEQFF.

The CDR3 nucleotides read TGTGCCAGCAGTTTAGCGTACTATCCTGGAAACACCATATATTTT. Translation: CASSLAYYPGNTIYF. The V call is TRBV27, the J call TRBJ1-3; unclear D gene. Per germline, CDR1 MNHEY and CDR2 SMNVEV (reference sequence). V lost 2 bases and J 2 bases, leaving 10 bases between the germline ends. The CDR3 sequence is 15 residues long.

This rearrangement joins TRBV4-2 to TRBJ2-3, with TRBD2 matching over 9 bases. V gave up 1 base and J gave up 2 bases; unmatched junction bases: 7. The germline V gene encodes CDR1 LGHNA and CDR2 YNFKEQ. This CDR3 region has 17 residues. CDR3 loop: CASSQGTPSGDTDTQYF. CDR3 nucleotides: TGTGCCAGCAGCCAAGGGACACCTAGCGGGGACACAGATACGCAGTATTTT.

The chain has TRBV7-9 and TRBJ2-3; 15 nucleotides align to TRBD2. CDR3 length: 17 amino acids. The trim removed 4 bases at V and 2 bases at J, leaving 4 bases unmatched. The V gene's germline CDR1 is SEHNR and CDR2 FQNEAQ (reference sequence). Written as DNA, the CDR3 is TGTGCCAGCAGCTCGGGACTAGCGGGGGGCCCCACAGATACGCAGTATTTT. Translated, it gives CASSSGLAGGPTDTQYF.

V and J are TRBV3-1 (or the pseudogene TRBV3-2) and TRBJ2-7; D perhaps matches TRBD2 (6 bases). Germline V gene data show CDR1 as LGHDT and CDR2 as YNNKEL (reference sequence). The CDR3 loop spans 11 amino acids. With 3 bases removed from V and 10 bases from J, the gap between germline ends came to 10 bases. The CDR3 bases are TGTGCCAGCAGCCAGGCGGGGATTCAGTACTTC. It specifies CASSQAGIQYF.

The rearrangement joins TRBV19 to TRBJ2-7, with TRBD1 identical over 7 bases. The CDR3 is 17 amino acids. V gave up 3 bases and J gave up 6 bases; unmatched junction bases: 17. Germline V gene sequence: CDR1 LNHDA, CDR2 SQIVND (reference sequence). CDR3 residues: CASSIRLGQAGNSEQYF. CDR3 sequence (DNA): TGTGCCAGTAGTATCAGGTTAGGACAGGCCGGGAACTCCGAGCAGTACTTC. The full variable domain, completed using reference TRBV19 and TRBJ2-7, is DGGITQSPKYLFRKEGQNVTLSCEQNLNHDAMYWYRQDPGQGLRLIYYSQIVNDFQKGDIAEGYSVSREKKESFPLTVTSAQKNPTAFYLCASSIRLGQAGNSEQYFGPGTRLTVT.

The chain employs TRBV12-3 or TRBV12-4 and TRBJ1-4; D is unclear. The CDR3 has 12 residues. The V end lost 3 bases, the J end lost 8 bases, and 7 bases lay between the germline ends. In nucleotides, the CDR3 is TGTGCCAGCAGTTTCGTTCGGGAAAAACTGTTTTTT. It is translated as CASSFVREKLFF.

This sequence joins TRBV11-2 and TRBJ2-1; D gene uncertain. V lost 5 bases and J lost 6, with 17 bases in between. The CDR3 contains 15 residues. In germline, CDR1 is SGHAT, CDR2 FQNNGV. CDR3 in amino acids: CASSLQNSAFNEQFF. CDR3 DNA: TGTGCCAGCAGCCTACAGAACTCTGCGTTCAATGAGCAGTTCTTC.

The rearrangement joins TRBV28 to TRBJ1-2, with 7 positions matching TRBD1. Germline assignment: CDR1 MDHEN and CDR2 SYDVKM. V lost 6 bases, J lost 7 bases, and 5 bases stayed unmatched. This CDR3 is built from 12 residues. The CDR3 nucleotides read TGTGCCAGCAGATTGACAGGGCCTGGCTACACCTTC. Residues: CASRLTGPGYTF.

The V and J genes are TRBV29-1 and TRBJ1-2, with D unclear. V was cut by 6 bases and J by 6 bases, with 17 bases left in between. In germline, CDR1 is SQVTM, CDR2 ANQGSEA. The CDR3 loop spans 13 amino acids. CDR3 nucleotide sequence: TGCAGCGTCAGCCTAGGGTTCACCCATGGCTACACCTTC. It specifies CSVSLGFTHGYTF.

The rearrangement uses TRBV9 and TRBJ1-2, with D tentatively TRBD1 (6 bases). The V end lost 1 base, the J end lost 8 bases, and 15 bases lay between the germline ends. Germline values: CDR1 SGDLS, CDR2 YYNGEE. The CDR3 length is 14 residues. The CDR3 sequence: CASSVPGASGGYTF. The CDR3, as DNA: TGTGCCAGCAGCGTACCGGGGGCGAGTGGGGGCTACACCTTC.